These T cell receptor beta chains were read from a single sample in a study of CD8 T cells in Susac syndrome. One entry per CDR3 protein results from TCRdb running MiXCR on the immunoSEQ multiplex PCR reads. Among about 190,000 distinct CDR3 sequences, roughly 96% were seen once, and the ten largest hold 0.1%. The material sequenced was CD4+ T cells from PBMCs. The receptors come from a human donor in good health. Both conserved end residues are part of each CDR3. D genes are given only for firm matches. A clone size is listed for some rows: how often the clone was seen (once, few, many), or a class if it is expanded.

j_gene: TRBJ2-5; abundance: NA; v_gene: TRBV24-1; d_gene: TRBD1; len: 14; CDR3aa: CATSDKGARETQYF; CDR3nt: TGTGCCACCAGTGATAAGGGGGCGAGGGAGACCCAGTACTTC
j_gene: TRBJ2-3; abundance: few; v_gene: TRBV3-1; d_gene: NA; len: 12; CDR3aa: CASSQSGDTQYF; CDR3nt: TGTGCCAGCAGCCAATCTGGAGATACGCAGTATTTT
j_gene: TRBJ1-2; abundance: NA; v_gene: TRBV9; d_gene: TRBD1; len: 15; CDR3aa: CASSSRTGQDYGYTF; CDR3nt: TGTGCCAGCAGCTCTCGGACAGGTCAAGACTATGGCTACACCTTC
j_gene: TRBJ2-5; abundance: NA; v_gene: TRBV5-1; d_gene: NA; len: 13; CDR3aa: CASSPGDQETQYF; CDR3nt: TGCGCCAGCAGCCCCGGGGACCAAGAGACCCAGTACTTC
j_gene: TRBJ2-3; abundance: NA; v_gene: TRBV7-2; d_gene: NA; len: 15; CDR3aa: CASLVGRANTDTQYF; CDR3nt: TGTGCCAGTCTAGTGGGGCGCGCCAACACAGATACGCAGTATTTT
j_gene: TRBJ1-6; abundance: NA; v_gene: TRBV25-1; d_gene: TRBD1; len: 13; CDR3aa: CASREGQGPPLHF; CDR3nt: TGTGCCAGCAGGGAGGGACAGGGTCCACCCCTCCACTTT
j_gene: TRBJ2-5; abundance: NA; v_gene: TRBV9; d_gene: TRBD2; len: 16; CDR3aa: CASSVADGLAMETQYF; CDR3nt: TGTGCCAGCAGCGTAGCTGATGGACTAGCTATGGAGACCCAGTACTTC
j_gene: TRBJ1-2; abundance: once; v_gene: TRBV15; d_gene: NA; len: 14; CDR3aa: CATSNNRATGGYTF; CDR3nt: TGTGCCACCAGCAACAACAGGGCCACCGGTGGCTACACCTTC
j_gene: TRBJ1-1; abundance: NA; v_gene: TRBV29-1; d_gene: NA; len: 13; CDR3aa: CSVARPMNTEAFF; CDR3nt: TGCAGCGTGGCCCGACCGATGAACACTGAAGCTTTCTTT
j_gene: TRBJ1-2; abundance: NA; v_gene: TRBV14; d_gene: NA; len: 12; CDR3aa: CASSHNSYGYTF; CDR3nt: TGTGCCAGCAGCCACAACAGCTATGGCTACACCTTC
j_gene: TRBJ2-3; abundance: NA; v_gene: TRBV29-1; d_gene: NA; len: 13; CDR3aa: CSVEDRSTDTQYF; CDR3nt: TGCAGCGTTGAAGATCGCAGCACAGATACGCAGTATTTT
j_gene: TRBJ1-5; abundance: NA; v_gene: TRBV24-1; d_gene: NA; len: 13; CDR3aa: CATSDLPNQPQHF; CDR3nt: TGTGCCACCAGTGATTTGCCGAATCAGCCCCAGCATTTT
j_gene: TRBJ2-3; abundance: NA; v_gene: TRBV5-4; d_gene: NA; len: 12; CDR3aa: CASSSGEDTQYF; CDR3nt: TGTGCCAGCAGCTCAGGGGAAGATACGCAGTATTTT
j_gene: TRBJ2-3; abundance: NA; v_gene: TRBV20-1; d_gene: NA; len: 16; CDR3aa: CSGQFGRSAATDTQYF; CDR3nt: TGCAGTGGCCAGTTCGGGCGGTCAGCGGCCACAGATACGCAGTATTTT
j_gene: TRBJ2-3; abundance: NA; v_gene: TRBV30; d_gene: NA; len: 11; CDR3aa: CARGIGEELYF; CDR3nt: TGTGCCCGAGGAATCGGGGAAGAGTTGTATTTT
j_gene: TRBJ1-1; abundance: NA; v_gene: TRBV7-9; d_gene: NA; len: 12; CDR3aa: CASSPPGPEAFF; CDR3nt: TGTGCCAGCAGCCCTCCGGGACCTGAAGCTTTCTTT
j_gene: TRBJ2-2; abundance: NA; v_gene: TRBV15; d_gene: NA; len: 16; CDR3aa: CATSRDRDTKTGELLF; CDR3nt: TGTGCCACCAGCAGAGATCGTGACACCAAAACCGGGGAGCTGCTTTTT
j_gene: TRBJ1-1; abundance: NA; v_gene: TRBV20-1; d_gene: NA; len: 11; CDR3aa: CSAQTQPEAFF; CDR3nt: TGCAGTGCTCAAACCCAGCCTGAAGCTTTCTTT
j_gene: TRBJ2-3; abundance: NA; v_gene: TRBV20-1; d_gene: NA; len: 16; CDR3aa: CSASDDRGPYTDTQYF; CDR3nt: TGCAGTGCTAGTGATGATCGGGGTCCGTACACAGATACGCAGTATTTT
j_gene: TRBJ2-3; abundance: NA; v_gene: TRBV4-1; d_gene: TRBD2; len: 17; CDR3aa: CASSLRLAARGTDTQYF; CDR3nt: TGCGCCAGCAGCCTCCGGCTAGCGGCCAGAGGCACAGATACGCAGTATTTT
j_gene: TRBJ2-4; abundance: NA; v_gene: TRBV2; d_gene: TRBD1; len: 13; CDR3aa: CASSSGTGNIQYF; CDR3nt: TGTGCCAGCAGCTCCGGGACAGGAAACATTCAGTACTTC
j_gene: TRBJ1-1; abundance: NA; v_gene: TRBV29-1; d_gene: NA; len: 14; CDR3aa: CSTRRGVGNTEAFF; CDR3nt: TGCAGCACCCGGAGAGGGGTTGGGAACACTGAAGCTTTCTTT
j_gene: TRBJ1-5; abundance: NA; v_gene: TRBV19; d_gene: NA; len: 15; CDR3aa: CASSPGVNSNQPQHF; CDR3nt: TGTGCCAGTAGTCCAGGGGTGAATAGCAATCAGCCCCAGCATTTT
j_gene: TRBJ1-2; abundance: NA; v_gene: TRBV29-1; d_gene: TRBD1; len: 12; CDR3aa: CSVAGTGTTGTF; CDR3nt: TGCAGCGTAGCCGGGACAGGGACTACCGGCACCTTC
j_gene: TRBJ2-2; abundance: NA; v_gene: TRBV19; d_gene: TRBD1; len: 15; CDR3aa: CASRTGQGNTGELFF; CDR3nt: TGTGCCAGTAGGACGGGACAGGGGAACACCGGGGAGCTGTTTTTT
j_gene: TRBJ2-7; abundance: NA; v_gene: TRBV2; d_gene: NA; len: 14; CDR3aa: CASIPRGPHYEQYF; CDR3nt: TGTGCCAGCATACCGCGGGGTCCTCACTACGAGCAGTACTTC
j_gene: TRBJ2-1; abundance: NA; v_gene: TRBV11-3; d_gene: TRBD2; len: 15; CDR3aa: CASSPGVAGGHEQFF; CDR3nt: TGTGCCAGCAGCCCCGGGGTAGCGGGAGGACATGAGCAGTTCTTC
j_gene: TRBJ1-5; abundance: NA; v_gene: TRBV4-1; d_gene: NA; len: 15; CDR3aa: CASSPQVLLLQPQHF; CDR3nt: TGCGCCAGCAGCCCCCAGGTCCTGTTGCTCCAGCCCCAGCATTTT
j_gene: TRBJ2-1; abundance: NA; v_gene: TRBV4-2; d_gene: NA; len: 17; CDR3aa: CASSQEWGRRVRNEQFF; CDR3nt: TGTGCCAGCAGCCAAGAGTGGGGGAGACGGGTCCGCAATGAGCAGTTCTTC
j_gene: TRBJ2-7; abundance: NA; v_gene: TRBV20-1; d_gene: NA; len: 13; CDR3aa: CSARDRRAYEQYF; CDR3nt: TGCAGTGCTAGAGATCGCAGGGCCTACGAGCAGTACTTC
j_gene: TRBJ2-2; abundance: NA; v_gene: TRBV5-1; d_gene: NA; len: 14; CDR3aa: CASSLQGNTGELFF; CDR3nt: TGCGCCAGCAGCTTGCAGGGGAACACCGGGGAGCTGTTTTTT
j_gene: TRBJ2-5; abundance: NA; v_gene: TRBV29-1; d_gene: NA; len: 12; CDR3aa: CSVTSQSETPYF; CDR3nt: TGCAGCGTAACATCCCAGTCAGAGACCCCGTACTTC